The clone carrying this T cell receptor (beta chain) was seen at least ten times. Its antigen is currently unknown. Synthesis of cDNA was carried out by template-switch 5'RACE. The reaction used 10-nucleotide random UMIs. Sequencing of 15-18 subjects in each run yielded over 190 million TCR-beta sequences. Via MiXCR, TCRdb re-called the 5' RACE reads, giving one row per CDR3 protein. Among about 62,000 distinct CDR3 sequences listed, around 3.8% were seen once. The sample is drawn from a study of neurological immune-mediated disorders. Study results and limitations: TCR-beta repertoires seemed private in all groups, with no expanded CDR3 amino acid sequences shared. When grouped phylogenetically, the repertoires of 18 of the 34 multiple sclerosis patients fell together in one related-CDR3 cluster, which is a possible signature.

The TCR was taken from a woman between 45 and 65 years old with multiple sclerosis. What was sequenced was PBMCs.

CDR3 protein: CASSEGPWGGRLENIQYF. CDR3 sequence (DNA): TGTGCCAGCAGCGAGGGCCCATGGGGCGGGAGACTAGAAAACATTCAGTACTTC. J is TRBJ2-4 and V is TRBV9, with 7 bases lining up with TRBD2. Germline CDR1 and CDR2: SGDLS and YYNGEE. Trimming at V came to 3 bases and at J to 5 bases, leaving 17 bases not matched to a gene. The CDR3 totals 18 residues.